This TCR beta chain was observed in a study of blood T cell repertoires in COVID-19. Study-wide background: COVID-19 samples, acute and convalescent, were from the United States, Italy and Spain. Sample material is recorded as cDNA or gDNA derived from T cells, B-cell-depleted T cells, or PBMCs.

This clone was counted a single time. The CDR3 covers 15 residues. The junction had 10 bases not matched to a gene; V was cut back by 5 bases and J by 3 bases. CDR1 is SGHTA and CDR2 is FQGNSA in the germline V gene. The authors' processing: Amplification from reference gene primers served as the basis for estimated nucleated cell counts. Clones were sequenced by immunoSEQ multiplex PCR, and TCRdb holds only the in-frame ones, with some missing. V and J calls plus clone size are reproduced from that table; the DNA served to infer D and trimming. Of approximately 100,000 clones listed, around 84% are singletons.

This TCR came from a woman in her 70s with active or convalescent COVID-19. The rearrangement uses TRBV7-2 and TRBJ2-7; 7 bases are shared with TRBD1. The source material was peripheral blood. CDR3 DNA: TGTGCCAGCAGCCCGAGACAGGGTTTGGTCTACGAGCAGTACTTC. This codes for CASSPRQGLVYEQYF.